This T cell receptor (beta chain) came from a study of OX40 agonist ivuxolimab in advanced cancers. Regarding the research as a whole: Ivuxolimab was an agonistic, fully human IgG2 monoclonal antibody directed against OX40 (CD134), a costimulatory receptor. Intravenous ivuxolimab was administered to patients every 2 weeks at six dose levels: 0.01, 0.1, 0.3, 1.5, 3 and 10 mg/kg. Among the approximately 50 dose-escalation patients, around 20 had hepatocellular carcinoma, 15 or so melanoma, 9 renal cell carcinoma and 9 head and neck cancer. In the dose-escalation cohort, more than 75% of patients were male, and the mean age was around 60 years, with a range of about 20 to 90. Prior anti-PD-1, anti-PD-L1 or anti-CTLA-4 therapy was permitted, and checkpoint inhibitors had been received by about 36% of dose-escalation patients. Partial responses occurred in three dose-escalation patients, of whom one had hepatocellular carcinoma and two had cutaneous melanoma. The purpose of peripheral TCRbeta sequencing was to test whether ivuxolimab changed TCR sequence diversity and led to clonal T-cell expansion. The paper describes the monotherapy dose-escalation part (N of about 55 patients) of the phase I trial of ivuxolimab. Study-level results and caveats: After ivuxolimab, expanded clones were on average more numerous among CD8+ T cells than among CD4+ T cells. In the 0.1-3.0 mg/kg groups, partial responders had among the lowest normalized peripheral clonal expansion, particularly in CD8+ T cells. At doses from 0.1 to 3.0 mg/kg, clonal expansion was seen in both CD4+ and CD8+ blood T cells between baseline and week 6. The antigen specificity of the peripheral T cells that underwent clonal expansion was not determined. Low levels of normalized T-cell clonal expansion were also seen in some patients who did not respond.

The trial excluded patients who had a history of autoimmune disease or who were on systemic immunosuppression. Peripheral blood for TCR sequencing was collected from all dose cohorts at baseline, on cycle 4 day 1, and on cycle 7 day 1. The samples were drawn from a first-in-human, open-label, multicenter phase I dose-escalation trial of ivuxolimab. Adults with locally advanced or metastatic melanoma, renal cell, hepatocellular, or head and neck squamous cell carcinoma were enrolled in the trial. Before TCR sequencing, CD4+ and CD8+ T cells were separately sorted from peripheral blood. From a lookup of the germline V gene (reference sequence), CDR1 and CDR2 are MNHEY and SMNVEV. V and J are truncated by 2 bases and 2 bases respectively, leaving an intervening sequence of 6 bases. The CDR3 runs 13 residues from the cysteine to the phenylalanine. The only DNA kept is the CDR3, 39 bases in frame from the first base.

Regarding this clone: Its antigen remains unidentified. Qualities for individual bases were not recorded, and no much larger clone is one base off.

For sequencing of the TCRbeta CDR3 region, genomic DNA was extracted from the sorted cells. The immunoSEQ Assay was used to sequence the TCRbeta CDR3 regions. TCRdb limited this immuneACCESS table to in-frame rearrangements with V and J called. A share of clones is missing; checked studies link under half to unresolved V genes, and the rest is unexplained. Here the sample has about 77,000 clones; over 85% occur a single time. Of the sample, 2% to 3% falls within the top ten clones. The specimen was CD4+ or CD8+ T cells sorted from blood, collected in a trial of the OX40 agonist ivuxolimab. The clonotype was recovered from an adult with an advanced solid tumor such as melanoma, head and neck, liver or kidney cancer. The V and J genes are TRBV27 and TRBJ2-5, with the identity of the D gene unclear. The nucleotides read TGTGCCAGCAGTTTAGGGTATCAAGAGACCCAGTACTTC. Its protein is CASSLGYQETQYF.